This TCR beta chain emerged from a study of graft-versus-host responses after intestinal transplantation. Some clones are missing from TCRdb's copy, which holds only in-frame ones; the method was immunoSEQ multiplex PCR. Counted here are more than 100,000 clones, roughly 95% occurring once; the ten biggest clones make up around 3.3%. This CDR3 is 12 amino acids long. CDR1 and CDR2 from the germline V gene are GTSNPN and SVGIG (reference sequence). V was pared by 5 bases and J by 0 bases, with 7 bases between. Regarding this clone: The antigen remains unidentified.

This receptor was identified in a human donor who received an intestinal transplant. Specimen: unstimulated CD8+ T cells sorted from spleen or lymph node cells, collected before intestinal transplant. This rearrangement joins TRBV30 to TRBJ1-1, with D perhaps TRBD1 (5 bases). The CDR3 region is CAWDRMNTEAFF. CDR3 in DNA: TGTGCCTGGGACAGAATGAACACTGAAGCTTTCTTT.